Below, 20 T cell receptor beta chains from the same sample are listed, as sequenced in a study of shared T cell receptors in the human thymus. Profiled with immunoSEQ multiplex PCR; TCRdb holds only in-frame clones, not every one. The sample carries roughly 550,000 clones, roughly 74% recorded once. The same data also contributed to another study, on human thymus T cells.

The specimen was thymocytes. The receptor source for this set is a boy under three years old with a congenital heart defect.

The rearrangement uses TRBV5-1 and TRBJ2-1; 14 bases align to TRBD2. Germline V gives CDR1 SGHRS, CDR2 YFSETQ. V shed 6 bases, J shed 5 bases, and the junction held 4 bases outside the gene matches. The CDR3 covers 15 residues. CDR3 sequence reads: CASKQGLAGDNEQFF. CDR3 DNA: TGCGCCAGCAAACAGGGACTAGCGGGGGACAATGAGCAGTTCTTC. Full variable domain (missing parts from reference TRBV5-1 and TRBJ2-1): KAGVTQTPRYLIKTRGQQVTLSCSPISGHRSVSWYQQTPGQGLQFLFEYFSETQRNKGNFPGRFSGRQFSNSRSEMNVSTLELGDSALYLCASKQGLAGDNEQFFGPGTRLTVL.

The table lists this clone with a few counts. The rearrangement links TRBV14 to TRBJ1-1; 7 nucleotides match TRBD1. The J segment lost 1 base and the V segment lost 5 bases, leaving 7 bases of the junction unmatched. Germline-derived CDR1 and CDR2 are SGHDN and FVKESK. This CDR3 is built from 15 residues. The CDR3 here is CASSKTGTGNTEAFF. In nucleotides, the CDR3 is TGTGCCAGCAGCAAGACAGGGACTGGGAACACTGAAGCTTTCTTT.

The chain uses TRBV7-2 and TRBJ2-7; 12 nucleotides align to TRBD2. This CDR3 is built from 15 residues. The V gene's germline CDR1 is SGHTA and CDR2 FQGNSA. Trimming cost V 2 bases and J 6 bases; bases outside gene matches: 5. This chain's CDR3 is CASSLSSGREGEQYF. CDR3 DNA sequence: TGTGCCAGCAGCTTATCTAGCGGGAGGGAAGGCGAGCAGTACTTC.

CDR3: CATSRGGLAQNNEQFF. The CDR3 DNA sequence: TGTGCCACCAGCAGAGGTGGACTAGCCCAAAACAATGAGCAGTTCTTC. This rearrangement joins TRBV15 to TRBJ2-1; TRBD2 matches at 8 bases. Germline V CDR1 and CDR2: LNHNV, YYDKDF (reference sequence). The CDR3 covers 16 residues. Trimming cost V 1 base and J 5 bases; bases outside gene matches: 7.

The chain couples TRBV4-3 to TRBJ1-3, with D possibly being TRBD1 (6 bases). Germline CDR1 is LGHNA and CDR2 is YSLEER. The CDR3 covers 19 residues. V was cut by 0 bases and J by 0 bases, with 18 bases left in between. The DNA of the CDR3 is TGCGCCAGCAGCCAAGAAGGGGGACCGGGGAGCCACTCTGGAAACACCATATATTTT. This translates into CASSQEGGPGSHSGNTIYF.

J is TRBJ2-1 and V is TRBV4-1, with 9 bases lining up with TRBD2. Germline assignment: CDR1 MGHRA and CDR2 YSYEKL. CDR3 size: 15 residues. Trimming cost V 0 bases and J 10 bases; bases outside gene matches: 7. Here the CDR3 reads CASSQERAGGQEQFF. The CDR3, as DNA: TGCGCCAGCAGCCAAGAGAGAGCGGGAGGTCAGGAGCAGTTCTTC.

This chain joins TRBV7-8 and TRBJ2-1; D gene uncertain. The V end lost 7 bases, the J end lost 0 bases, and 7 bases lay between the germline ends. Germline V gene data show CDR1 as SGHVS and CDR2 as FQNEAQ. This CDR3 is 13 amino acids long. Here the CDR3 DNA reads TGTGCCAGCAACGATAGCTCCTACAATGAGCAGTTCTTC. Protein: CASNDSSYNEQFF.

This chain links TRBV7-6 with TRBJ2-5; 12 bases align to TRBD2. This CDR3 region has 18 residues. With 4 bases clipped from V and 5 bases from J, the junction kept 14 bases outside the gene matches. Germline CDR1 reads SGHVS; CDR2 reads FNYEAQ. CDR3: CASSSPSLTSGSGETQYF. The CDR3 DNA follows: TGTGCCAGCAGCTCACCCTCTCTGACTAGCGGGAGTGGCGAGACCCAGTACTTC. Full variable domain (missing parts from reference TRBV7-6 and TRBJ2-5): GAGVSQSPRYKVTKRGQDVALRCDPISGHVSLYWYRQALGQGPEFLTYFNYEAQQDKSGLPNDRFSAERPEGSISTLTIQRTEQRDSAMYRCASSSPSLTSGSGETQYFGPGTRLLVL.

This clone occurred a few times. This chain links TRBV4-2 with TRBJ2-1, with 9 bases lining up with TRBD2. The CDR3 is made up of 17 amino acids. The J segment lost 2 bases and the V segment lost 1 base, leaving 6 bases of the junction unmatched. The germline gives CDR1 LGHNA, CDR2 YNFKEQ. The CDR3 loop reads CASSQVGSGSTYNEQFF. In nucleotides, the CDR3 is TGTGCCAGCAGCCAAGTCGGTAGCGGGAGTACCTACAATGAGCAGTTCTTC.

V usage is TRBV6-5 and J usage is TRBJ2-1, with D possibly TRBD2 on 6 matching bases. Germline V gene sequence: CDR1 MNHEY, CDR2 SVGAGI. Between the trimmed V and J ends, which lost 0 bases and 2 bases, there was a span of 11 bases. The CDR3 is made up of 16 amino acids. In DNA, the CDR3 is TGTGCCAGCAGTTACTCGTCGGGACTCACCTACAATGAGCAGTTCTTC. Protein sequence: CASSYSSGLTYNEQFF.

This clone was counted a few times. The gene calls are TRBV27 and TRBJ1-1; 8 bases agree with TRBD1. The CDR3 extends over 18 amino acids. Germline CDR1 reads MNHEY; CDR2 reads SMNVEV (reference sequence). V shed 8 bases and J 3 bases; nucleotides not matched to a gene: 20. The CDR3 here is CASGTFTGGNRWDTEAFF. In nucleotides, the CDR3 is TGTGCCAGCGGGACTTTTACAGGGGGAAACCGATGGGACACTGAAGCTTTCTTT.

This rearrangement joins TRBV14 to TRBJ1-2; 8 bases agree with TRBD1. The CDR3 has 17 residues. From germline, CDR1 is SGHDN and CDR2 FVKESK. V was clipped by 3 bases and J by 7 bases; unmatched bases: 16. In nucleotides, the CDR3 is TGTGCCAGCAGCCAGGGGACACCAGGGGGCGCTTGGCTTGGCTACACCTTC. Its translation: CASSQGTPGGAWLGYTF.

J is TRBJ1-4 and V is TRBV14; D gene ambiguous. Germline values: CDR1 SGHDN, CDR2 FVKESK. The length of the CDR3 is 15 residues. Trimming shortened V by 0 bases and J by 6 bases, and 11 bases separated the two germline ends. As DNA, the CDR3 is TGTGCCAGCAGCCAAGATCCCCTAAAGCATGAAAAACTGTTTTTT. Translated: CASSQDPLKHEKLFF.

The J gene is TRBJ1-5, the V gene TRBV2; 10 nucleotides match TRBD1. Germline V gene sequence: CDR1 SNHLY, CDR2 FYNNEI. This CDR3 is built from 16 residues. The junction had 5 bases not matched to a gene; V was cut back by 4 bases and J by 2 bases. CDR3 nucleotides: TGTGCCAGCAGTGGGGGACAGGGGAAAGGCAATCAGCCCCAGCATTTT. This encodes CASSGGQGKGNQPQHF.

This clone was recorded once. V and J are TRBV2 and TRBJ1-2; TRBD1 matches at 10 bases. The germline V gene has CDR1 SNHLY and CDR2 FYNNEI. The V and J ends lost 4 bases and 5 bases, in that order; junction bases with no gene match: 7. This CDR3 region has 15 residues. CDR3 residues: CASSVGQGRIYGYTF. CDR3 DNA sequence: TGTGCCAGCAGTGTGGGACAGGGGAGGATTTATGGCTACACCTTC.

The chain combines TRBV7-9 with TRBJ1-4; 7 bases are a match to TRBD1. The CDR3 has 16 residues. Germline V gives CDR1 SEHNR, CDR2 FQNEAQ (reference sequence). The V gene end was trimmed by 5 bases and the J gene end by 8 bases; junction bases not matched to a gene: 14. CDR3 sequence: CASSPRGQGLNEKLFF. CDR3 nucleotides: TGTGCCAGCAGCCCGAGGGGGCAGGGGTTAAACGAAAAACTGTTTTTT.

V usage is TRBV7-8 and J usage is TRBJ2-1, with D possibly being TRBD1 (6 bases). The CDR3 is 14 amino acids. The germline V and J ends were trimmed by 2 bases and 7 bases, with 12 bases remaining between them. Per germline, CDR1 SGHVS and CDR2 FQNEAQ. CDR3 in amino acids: CASSLKLQGNEQFF. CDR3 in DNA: TGTGCCAGCAGCTTAAAACTGCAGGGGAATGAGCAGTTCTTC.

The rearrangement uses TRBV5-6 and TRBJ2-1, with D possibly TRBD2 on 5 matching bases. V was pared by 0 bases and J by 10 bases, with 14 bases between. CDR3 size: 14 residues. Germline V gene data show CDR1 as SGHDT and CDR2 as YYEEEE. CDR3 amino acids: CASSLALPRGEQFF. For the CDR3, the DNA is TGTGCCAGCAGCTTGGCGCTCCCCCGCGGGGAGCAGTTCTTC.

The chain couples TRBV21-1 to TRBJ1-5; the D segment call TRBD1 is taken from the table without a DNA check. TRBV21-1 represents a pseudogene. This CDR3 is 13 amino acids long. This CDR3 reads CASSRTLDQPQHF. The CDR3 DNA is TGTGCCAGCAGCAGGACACTCGATCAGCCCCAGCATTTT.

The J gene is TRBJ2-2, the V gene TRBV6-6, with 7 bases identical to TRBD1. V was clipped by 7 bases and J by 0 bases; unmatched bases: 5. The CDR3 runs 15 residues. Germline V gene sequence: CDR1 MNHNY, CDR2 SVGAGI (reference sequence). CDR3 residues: CASNAGTANTGELFF. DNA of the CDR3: TGTGCCAGCAATGCCGGGACAGCGAACACCGGGGAGCTGTTTTTT.